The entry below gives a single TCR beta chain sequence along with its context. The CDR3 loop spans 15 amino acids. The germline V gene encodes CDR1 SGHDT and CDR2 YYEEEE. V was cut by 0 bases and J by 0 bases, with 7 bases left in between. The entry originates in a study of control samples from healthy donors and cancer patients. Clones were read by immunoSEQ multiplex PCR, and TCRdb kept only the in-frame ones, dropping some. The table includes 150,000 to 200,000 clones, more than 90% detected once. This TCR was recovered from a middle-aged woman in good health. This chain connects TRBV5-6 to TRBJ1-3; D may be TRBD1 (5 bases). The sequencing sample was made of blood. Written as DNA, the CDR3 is TGTGCCAGCAGCTTGGGGAGGGGCTCTGGAAACACCATATATTTT. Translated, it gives CASSLGRGSGNTIYF.